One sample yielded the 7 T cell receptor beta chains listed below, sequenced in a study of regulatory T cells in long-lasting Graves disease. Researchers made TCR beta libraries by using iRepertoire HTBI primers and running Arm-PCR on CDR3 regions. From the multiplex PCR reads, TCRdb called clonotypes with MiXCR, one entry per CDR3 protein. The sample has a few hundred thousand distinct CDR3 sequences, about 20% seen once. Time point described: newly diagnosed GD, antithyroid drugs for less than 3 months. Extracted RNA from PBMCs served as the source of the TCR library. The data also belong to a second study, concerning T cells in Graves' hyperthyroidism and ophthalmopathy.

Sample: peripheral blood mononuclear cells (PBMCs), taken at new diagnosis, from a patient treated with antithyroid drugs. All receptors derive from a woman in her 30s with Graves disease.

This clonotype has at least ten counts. DNA for the CDR3: TGCAGTGCCACCGGGACGGCGAGCTCCTACGAGCAGTACTTC. This codes for CSATGTASSYEQYF. V is TRBV20-1 and J is TRBJ2-7; D may be TRBD1 or TRBD2 (5 bases each). The germline V gene has CDR1 DFQATT and CDR2 SNEGSKA (reference sequence). Trimming shortened V by 6 bases and J by 0 bases, and 15 bases separated the two germline ends. The CDR3 totals 14 residues.

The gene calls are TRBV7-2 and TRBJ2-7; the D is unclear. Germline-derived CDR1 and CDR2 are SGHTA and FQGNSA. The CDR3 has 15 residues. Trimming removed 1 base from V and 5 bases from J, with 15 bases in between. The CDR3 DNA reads TGTGCCAGCAGCTTAGGTGGCAGGCCATGGGACGAGCAGTACTTC. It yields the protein CASSLGGRPWDEQYF.

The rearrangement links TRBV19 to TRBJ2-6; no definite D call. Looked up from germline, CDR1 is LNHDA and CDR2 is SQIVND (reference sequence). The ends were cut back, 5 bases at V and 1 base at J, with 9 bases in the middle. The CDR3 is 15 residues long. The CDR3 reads CASSRLGSGANVLTF. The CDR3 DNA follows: TGTGCCAGTAGTCGGCTGGGATCTGGGGCCAACGTCCTGACTTTC.

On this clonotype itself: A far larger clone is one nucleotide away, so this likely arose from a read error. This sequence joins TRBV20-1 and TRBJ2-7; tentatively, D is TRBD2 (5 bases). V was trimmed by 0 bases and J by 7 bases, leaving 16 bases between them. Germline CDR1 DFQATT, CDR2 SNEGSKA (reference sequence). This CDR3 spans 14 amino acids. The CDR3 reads CSARDTSRRNEQYF. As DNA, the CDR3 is TGCAGTGCTAGAGACACCAGTCGGAGGAATGAGCAGTACTTC.

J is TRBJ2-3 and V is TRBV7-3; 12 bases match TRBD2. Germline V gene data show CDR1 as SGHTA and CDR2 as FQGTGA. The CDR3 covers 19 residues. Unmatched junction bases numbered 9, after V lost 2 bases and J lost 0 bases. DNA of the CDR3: TGTGCCAGCAGCTTACTCCGTCTGACTAGCGGGAGTAGCACAGATACGCAGTATTTT. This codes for CASSLLRLTSGSSTDTQYF.

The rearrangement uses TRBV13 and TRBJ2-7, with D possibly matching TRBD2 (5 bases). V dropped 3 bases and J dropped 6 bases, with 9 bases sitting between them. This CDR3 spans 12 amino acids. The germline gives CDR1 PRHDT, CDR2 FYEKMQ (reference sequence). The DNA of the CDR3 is TGTGCCAGCAGCTTCAGCGGCCGCGAGCAGTACTTC. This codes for CASSFSGREQYF.

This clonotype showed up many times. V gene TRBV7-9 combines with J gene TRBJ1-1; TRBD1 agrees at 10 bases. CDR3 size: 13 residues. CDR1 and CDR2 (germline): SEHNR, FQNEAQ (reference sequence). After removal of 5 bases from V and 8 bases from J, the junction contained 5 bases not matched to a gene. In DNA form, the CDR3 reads TGTGCCAGCAGCCTCGGACAGGGGGGGGAAGCTTTCTTT. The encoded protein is CASSLGQGGEAFF. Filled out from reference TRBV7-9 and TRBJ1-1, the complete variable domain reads DTGVSQNPRHKITKRGQNVTFRCDPISEHNRLYWYRQTLGQGPEFLTYFQNEAQLEKSRLLSDRFSAERPKGSFSTLEIQRTEQGDSAMYLCASSLGQGGEAFFGQGTRLTVV.